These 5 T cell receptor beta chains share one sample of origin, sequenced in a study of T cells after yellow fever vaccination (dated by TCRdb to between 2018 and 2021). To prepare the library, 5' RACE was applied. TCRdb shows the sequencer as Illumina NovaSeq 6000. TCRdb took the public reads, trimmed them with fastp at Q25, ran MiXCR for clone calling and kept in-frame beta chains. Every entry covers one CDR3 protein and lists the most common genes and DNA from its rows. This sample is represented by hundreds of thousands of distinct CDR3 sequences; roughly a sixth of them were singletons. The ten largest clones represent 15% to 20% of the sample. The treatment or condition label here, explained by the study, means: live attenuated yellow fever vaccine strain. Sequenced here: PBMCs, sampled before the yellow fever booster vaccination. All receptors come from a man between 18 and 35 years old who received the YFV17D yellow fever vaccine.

CDR3 nucleotide sequence: TGCAGTGCTAGAGAGTGGAAGGGCAATCAGCCCCAGCATTTT. It specifies CSAREWKGNQPQHF. The V gene is TRBV20-1, the J gene TRBJ1-5; D unclear. The CDR3 extends over 14 amino acids. The V gene lost 0 bases and the J gene lost 2 bases, with 8 bases spanning the gap. The germline CDR1 and CDR2 sequences are DFQATT and SNEGSKA (reference sequence).

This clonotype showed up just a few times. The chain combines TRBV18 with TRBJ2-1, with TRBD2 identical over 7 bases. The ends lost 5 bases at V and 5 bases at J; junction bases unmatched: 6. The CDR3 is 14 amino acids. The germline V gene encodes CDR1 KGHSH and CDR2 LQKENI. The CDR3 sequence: CASSGTKGHNEQFF. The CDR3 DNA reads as TGTGCCAGCTCAGGGACTAAAGGACACAATGAGCAGTTCTTC.

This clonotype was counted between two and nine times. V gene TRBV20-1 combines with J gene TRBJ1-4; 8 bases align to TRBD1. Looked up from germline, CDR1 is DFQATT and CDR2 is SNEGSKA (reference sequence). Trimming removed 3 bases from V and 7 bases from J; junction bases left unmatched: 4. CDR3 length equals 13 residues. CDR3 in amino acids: CSASQGAAEKLFF. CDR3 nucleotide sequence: TGCAGTGCTAGTCAGGGGGCAGCTGAAAAACTGTTTTTT.

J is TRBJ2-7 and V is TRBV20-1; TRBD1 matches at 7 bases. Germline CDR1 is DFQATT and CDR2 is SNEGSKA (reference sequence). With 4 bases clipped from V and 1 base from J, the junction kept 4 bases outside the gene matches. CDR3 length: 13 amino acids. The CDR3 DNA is TGCAGTGCTATTGACAGGGTGTCCTACGAGCAGTACTTC. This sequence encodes CSAIDRVSYEQYF.

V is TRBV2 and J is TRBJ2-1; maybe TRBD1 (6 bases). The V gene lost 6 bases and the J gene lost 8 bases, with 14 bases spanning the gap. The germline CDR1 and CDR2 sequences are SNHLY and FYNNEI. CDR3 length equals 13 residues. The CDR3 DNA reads TGTGCCAGCAGATCCGGGGCAGGGGATGAGCAGTTCTTC. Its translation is CASRSGAGDEQFF.